These 23 T cell receptor beta chains were sequenced from one sample in a study of cytomegalovirus exposure and HLA in healthy donors. 60 Vbeta and 13 Jbeta primers were used in PCR. Measured with immunoSEQ multiplex PCR; TCRdb has only the in-frame clones, and not every one. There are about 170,000 clones in the sample; approximately 76% occur only once, and approximately 5.4% lies in the top ten. The sequenced sample was PBMCs. The receptors come from a woman aged 18-30 years in good health and CMV-seropositive.

In this sample, this clone turned up once. The chain couples TRBV10-3 to TRBJ1-5; D may be TRBD1 (5 bases). Trimming shortened V by 7 bases and J by 5 bases, and 12 bases separated the two germline ends. Germline V lookup: CDR1 ENHRY, CDR2 SYGVKD. The CDR3 totals 13 residues. CDR3 sequence (DNA): TGTGCCATCAATACGGGGGTGGATCAGCCCCAGCATTTT. It codes for CAINTGVDQPQHF.

This clone was observed once. The gene calls are TRBV7-9 and TRBJ1-4, with a possible D match to TRBD1 (5 bases). This CDR3 spans 16 amino acids. Trimming removed 6 bases from V and 5 bases from J, with 19 bases in between. The germline V gene encodes CDR1 SEHNR and CDR2 FQNEAQ (reference sequence). The DNA for the CDR3 is TGTGCCAGCAGTCAAGGCAGCAGGGCAGGGAATGAAAAACTGTTTTTT. This gives the protein CASSQGSRAGNEKLFF. The entire variable domain, with the rest obtained from reference TRBV7-9 and TRBJ1-4, is as follows: DTGVSQNPRHKITKRGQNVTFRCDPISEHNRLYWYRQTLGQGPEFLTYFQNEAQLEKSRLLSDRFSAERPKGSFSTLEIQRTEQGDSAMYLCASSQGSRAGNEKLFFGSGTQLSVL.

The J gene is TRBJ2-7, the V gene TRBV10-3; D remains unclear. The length of the CDR3 is 13 residues. Per the germline V gene, CDR1 is ENHRY and CDR2 is SYGVKD. V lost 3 bases and J 12 bases, leaving 18 bases between the germline ends. In DNA, the CDR3 is TGTGCCATCAGTGACTCGACCCAGGCCGATCCGTACTTC. It codes for CAISDSTQADPYF.

The chain combines TRBV6-1 with TRBJ1-1; tentatively, D is TRBD1 (5 bases). Germline V gives CDR1 MNHNS, CDR2 SASEGT. Trimming removed 8 bases from V and 2 bases from J, with 12 bases in between. This CDR3 is built from 13 residues. CDR3 coding DNA: TGTGCCAGCGGTGGGGCCTCAAACACTGAAGCTTTCTTT. Residues: CASGGASNTEAFF.

This clone turned up a few times. The genes are TRBV2 and TRBJ1-1; 8 bases fit TRBD1. This CDR3 has 14 residues. Per germline, CDR1 SNHLY and CDR2 FYNNEI. J was trimmed by 5 bases and V by 4 bases; bases with no gene match: 6. The CDR3, as DNA: TGTGCCAGCAGTGTCGGACAGGGACGAACTGAAGCTTTCTTT. It yields the protein CASSVGQGRTEAFF.

This chain uses TRBV19 with TRBJ1-4, with no clear D. The germline V and J ends were trimmed by 1 base and 6 bases, with 6 bases remaining between them. The CDR3 length is 13 residues. In germline, CDR1 is LNHDA, CDR2 SQIVND (reference sequence). The CDR3 nucleotides read TGTGCCAGTAGTATAGTACGGGATGAAAAACTGTTTTTT. It specifies CASSIVRDEKLFF.

The chain links TRBV4-3 to TRBJ2-1; 14 nucleotides align to TRBD2. Germline V gives CDR1 LGHNA, CDR2 YSLEER. The CDR3 runs 21 residues. The V and J ends lost 1 base and 3 bases, in that order; junction bases with no gene match: 14. The CDR3 DNA is TGCGCCAGCAGCCAAGCACCTATCGGACTAGCGGGGGGAATCCTCTACAATGAGCAGTTCTTC. Its translation is CASSQAPIGLAGGILYNEQFF.

V gene TRBV7-9 combines with J gene TRBJ1-6; 11 bases agree with TRBD1. The CDR3 has 16 residues. Per the germline V gene, CDR1 is SEHNR and CDR2 is FQNEAQ (reference sequence). V lost 4 bases and J lost 10; bases outside the gene matches: 9. The CDR3 here is CASSSVSGTGGSPLHF. The CDR3 DNA sequence: TGTGCCAGCAGCTCCGTTTCCGGGACAGGGGGATCACCCCTCCACTTT. Full variable domain (rest looked up from reference TRBV7-9 and TRBJ1-6): DTGVSQNPRHKITKRGQNVTFRCDPISEHNRLYWYRQTLGQGPEFLTYFQNEAQLEKSRLLSDRFSAERPKGSFSTLEIQRTEQGDSAMYLCASSSVSGTGGSPLHFGNGTRLTVT.

In nucleotides, the CDR3 is TGTGCCTGGACCACAGGGGGTTTTACCGGGGAGCTGTTTTTT. Translated, it gives CAWTTGGFTGELFF. The rearrangement uses TRBV30 and TRBJ2-2; 8 nucleotides line up with TRBD1. Germline V CDR1 and CDR2: GTSNPN, SVGIG (reference sequence). V gave up 4 bases and J gave up 5 bases; unmatched junction bases: 6. The CDR3 runs 14 residues.

The rearrangement uses TRBV7-2 and TRBJ1-6; 10 positions match TRBD1. J gave up 7 bases and V 5 bases, and 5 bases lay outside the gene matches. CDR3 length equals 15 residues. Germline loops: CDR1 SGHTA, CDR2 FQGNSA. This chain's CDR3 is CASSQTGQGNSPLHF. CDR3 nucleotide sequence: TGTGCCAGCAGCCAAACGGGACAGGGGAATTCACCCCTCCACTTT.

The chain has TRBV28 and TRBJ1-1, with D possibly matching TRBD1 (5 bases). Germline CDR1 MDHEN, CDR2 SYDVKM. The CDR3 has 14 amino acids. Deletions cut 4 bases from V and 1 base from J, with 10 bases between. CDR3 loop: CASSSVDRNTEAFF. DNA for the CDR3: TGTGCCAGCAGTTCCGTTGACAGGAACACTGAAGCTTTCTTT.

The rearrangement links TRBV7-6 to TRBJ2-1, with 11 bases lining up with TRBD2. Losses at the gene ends were 7 bases for V and 7 bases for J; bases not matched to a gene: 6. CDR1 and CDR2 from the germline V gene are SGHVS and FNYEAQ. The CDR3 has 14 residues. Written as DNA, the CDR3 is TGTGCCAGCATTTTAATAGCGGGGGGGAATGAGCAGTTCTTC. It translates to CASILIAGGNEQFF.

V is TRBV6-1 and J is TRBJ2-3; 7 nucleotides agree with TRBD2. The CDR3 consists of 14 residues. Per the germline V gene, CDR1 is MNHNS and CDR2 is SASEGT. The ends lost 10 bases at V and 4 bases at J; junction bases unmatched: 11. For the CDR3, the DNA is TGTGCCATCCAAGGGACGGGAGGAGCAGATACGCAGTATTTT. It translates to CAIQGTGGADTQYF.

This chain connects TRBV10-1 to TRBJ1-1; D remains unclear. This CDR3 has 12 residues. In germline, CDR1 is WNHNN, CDR2 SYGVQD (reference sequence). V lost 6 bases to trimming and J lost 1 base, with 6 bases between them. The CDR3 protein is CASRSGNTEAFF. DNA of the CDR3: TGCGCCAGCAGATCGGGGAACACTGAAGCTTTCTTT.

This clone has a handful of counts. This sequence joins TRBV19 and TRBJ2-3; D gene uncertain. Between the trimmed V and J ends, which lost 6 bases and 0 bases, there was a span of 13 bases. The germline V gene has CDR1 LNHDA and CDR2 SQIVND (reference sequence). CDR3 length: 15 residues. The CDR3 region has the DNA TGTGCCAGTAGAGCGACTGGTGTTAGCACAGATACGCAGTATTTT. Encoded protein: CASRATGVSTDTQYF.

A few counts support this clone. The rearrangement joins TRBV6-5 to TRBJ1-1, with 7 bases identical to TRBD1. Per germline, CDR1 MNHEY and CDR2 SVGAGI. The CDR3 loop spans 12 amino acids. Trimming took 5 bases from V and 11 from J; bases not matched to a gene: 8. The CDR3 bases are TGTGCCAGCAGTGACAGGGTCGGTGAGGCTTTCTTT. Translation: CASSDRVGEAFF.

The genes are TRBV9 and TRBJ2-7; maybe TRBD1 (6 bases). CDR1 is SGDLS and CDR2 is YYNGEE in the germline V gene. This CDR3 is 15 amino acids long. V lost 4 bases to trimming and J lost 1 base, with 15 bases between them. In nucleotides, the CDR3 is TGTGCCAGCAGCCGCAATCCACAGGGTTCCTACGAGCAGTACTTC. It specifies CASSRNPQGSYEQYF. The variable domain in full, completed from reference TRBV9 and TRBJ2-7, reads DSGVTQTPKHLITATGQRVTLRCSPRSGDLSVYWYQQSLDQGLQFLIQYYNGEERAKGNILERFSAQQFPDLHSELNLSSLELGDSALYFCASSRNPQGSYEQYFGPGTRLTVT.

The chain combines TRBV7-9 with TRBJ2-5, with D perhaps matching TRBD2 (7 bases). The germline V gene encodes CDR1 SEHNR and CDR2 FQNEAQ (reference sequence). The CDR3 spans 13 residues. V was pared by 5 bases and J by 4 bases, with 11 bases between. The chain's CDR3 is CASSKGGGETQYF. CDR3 in DNA: TGTGCCAGCAGCAAAGGGGGGGGAGAGACCCAGTACTTC.

This clone was found a few times. The gene calls are TRBV7-9 and TRBJ2-7; TRBD2 matches at 8 bases. This CDR3 spans 16 amino acids. Germline lookup yields CDR1 SEHNR and CDR2 FQNEAQ (reference sequence). V shed 1 base, J shed 7 bases, and the junction held 12 bases outside the gene matches. The CDR3 protein is CASSLEGSGAIGEQYF. The DNA for the CDR3 is TGTGCCAGCAGCTTAGAAGGTAGCGGGGCCATAGGGGAGCAGTACTTC.

The genes are TRBV10-3 and TRBJ1-1; 9 positions agree with TRBD1. Germline CDR1 reads ENHRY; CDR2 reads SYGVKD. CDR3 length equals 17 residues. After removal of 0 bases from V and 6 bases from J, the junction contained 11 bases not matched to a gene. This CDR3 is CAISESRVTGGRAEAFF. The CDR3 region has the DNA TGTGCCATCAGTGAGTCGAGGGTAACAGGGGGCAGGGCTGAAGCTTTCTTT.

V is TRBV11-3 and J is TRBJ2-7; no reliable D call. Germline CDR1 and CDR2: SGHNT and YENEEA. Trimming left V 0 bases short and J 0 bases short, with 9 bases between. CDR3 size: 15 residues. The CDR3 coding sequence is TGTGCCAGCAGCTTAGAGGCAGGCCTCTCCTACGAGCAGTACTTC. It specifies CASSLEAGLSYEQYF.

The rearrangement joins TRBV23-1 to TRBJ1-6; TRBD1 matches 7 bases. TRBV23-1 carries the ORF label, with uncertain function. CDR3 size: 17 residues. The J segment lost 7 bases and the V segment lost 0 bases, leaving 9 bases of the junction unmatched. Written as DNA, the CDR3 is TGCGCCAGCAGTCAATCTACCGCAGGGGGGTTAAATTCACCCCTCCACTTT. Translated, it gives CASSQSTAGGLNSPLHF.

The rearrangement joins TRBV4-2 to TRBJ1-2, with D possibly being TRBD1 (5 bases). The V and J ends lost 0 bases and 8 bases respectively, with 13 bases between them. The germline V gene has CDR1 LGHNA and CDR2 YNFKEQ. The CDR3 is 14 residues long. The DNA of the CDR3 is TGTGCCAGCAGCCAAGATACAGGAACGGGCGGCTACACCTTC. It yields the protein CASSQDTGTGGYTF.